These 26 T cell receptor beta chains were sequenced from one sample in a study of OX40 agonist ivuxolimab in advanced cancers. Repertoires were generated with immunoSEQ multiplex PCR, while TCRdb's copy carries only in-frame clones and drops some. Among 60,000 to 85,000 clones, roughly 80% were seen once, and the ten largest hold roughly 1.6%. The source was CD4+ or CD8+ T cells sorted from blood, collected in a trial of the OX40 agonist ivuxolimab. The receptors come from an adult with an advanced solid tumor such as melanoma, head and neck, liver or kidney cancer.

This clone showed up just once. The chain uses TRBV30 and TRBJ2-7; the match to TRBD1 covers 10 bases. The CDR3 covers 14 residues. The J segment lost 2 bases and the V segment lost 1 base, leaving 2 bases of the junction unmatched. Germline lookup yields CDR1 GTSNPN and CDR2 SVGIG (reference sequence). CDR3 nucleotide sequence: TGTGCCTGGAGTGCCGGGACAGGGGCCTACGAGCAGTACTTC. This translates into CAWSAGTGAYEQYF.

CDR3 sequence: CASSQDAGHGRRFSYEQYF. The CDR3 DNA reads as TGTGCCAGCAGCCAAGATGCAGGTCACGGGAGGCGATTTTCCTACGAGCAGTACTTC. This chain connects TRBV4-2 to TRBJ2-7; 7 nucleotides line up with TRBD2. The CDR3 length is 19 residues. Looked up from germline, CDR1 is LGHNA and CDR2 is YNFKEQ. After removal of 0 bases from V and 1 base from J, the junction contained 15 bases not matched to a gene.

The chain combines TRBV27 with TRBJ2-7, with TRBD2 identical over 9 bases. CDR1 and CDR2 from the germline V gene are MNHEY and SMNVEV (reference sequence). J gave up 5 bases and V 6 bases, and 14 bases lay outside the gene matches. The CDR3 sequence is 16 residues long. This CDR3 reads CASSSRASGKVHEQYF. DNA for the CDR3: TGTGCCAGCAGCTCCCGGGCTAGCGGGAAAGTTCACGAGCAGTACTTC.

The chain links TRBV5-4 to TRBJ2-7; tentatively, D is TRBD1 or TRBD2 (5 bases each). This CDR3 has 14 residues. The V and J ends lost 2 bases and 3 bases respectively, with 12 bases between them. Germline V gene data show CDR1 as SGHNT and CDR2 as YYREEE (reference sequence). As DNA, the CDR3 is TGTGCCAGCAGCTTCGTGGGACCAAACTACGAGCAGTACTTC. Amino acid sequence: CASSFVGPNYEQYF.

This clone was observed a few times. The chain links TRBV28 to TRBJ1-2; D call uncertain. The V gene lost 3 bases and the J gene lost 4 bases, with 6 bases spanning the gap. This CDR3 is 12 amino acids long. Germline lookup yields CDR1 MDHEN and CDR2 SYDVKM. CDR3 amino acids: CASSFGGYGYTF. The CDR3 region has the DNA TGTGCCAGCAGTTTCGGTGGCTATGGCTACACCTTC.

This clone was found a few times. The chain employs TRBV28 and TRBJ1-4; weak D call: TRBD1 (6 bases). Trimming took off 6 bases at V and 7 bases at J, with 15 bases between the two ends. Germline-derived CDR1 and CDR2 are MDHEN and SYDVKM. The CDR3 has 14 amino acids. The CDR3 is CASSIRGRTEKLFF. CDR3 nucleotide sequence: TGTGCCAGCAGCATCAGGGGACGGACTGAAAAACTGTTTTTT.

The V gene is TRBV4-2, the J gene TRBJ1-5; no reliable D call. The V end lost 1 base, the J end lost 5 bases, and 9 bases lay between the germline ends. Per the germline V gene, CDR1 is LGHNA and CDR2 is YNFKEQ. This CDR3 spans 14 amino acids. DNA of the CDR3: TGTGCCAGCAGCCAAGTCGGGTCAGATCAGCCCCAGCATTTT. Translation gives CASSQVGSDQPQHF.

The CDR3 loop is CASSLAWRGLRGNTIYF. CDR3 bases: TGTGCCAGCAGCTTAGCTTGGAGGGGGCTGAGAGGAAACACCATATATTTT. J is TRBJ1-3 and V is TRBV7-9, with TRBD1 matching over 7 bases. The trim removed 0 bases at V and 4 bases at J, leaving 9 bases unmatched. Germline assignment: CDR1 SEHNR and CDR2 FQNEAQ (reference sequence). The CDR3 runs to 17 residues. Full variable domain (missing parts from reference TRBV7-9 and TRBJ1-3): DTGVSQNPRHKITKRGQNVTFRCDPISEHNRLYWYRQTLGQGPEFLTYFQNEAQLEKSRLLSDRFSAERPKGSFSTLEIQRTEQGDSAMYLCASSLAWRGLRGNTIYFGEGSWLTVV.

By sample share, this clone is medium-sized. The chain employs TRBV7-9 and TRBJ1-6; D is uncertain. Germline V gene sequence: CDR1 SEHNR, CDR2 FQNEAQ (reference sequence). Between the trimmed V and J ends, which lost 1 base and 8 bases, there was a span of 9 bases. There are 14 residues in the CDR3. CDR3 sequence: CASSLGQGYSPLHF. CDR3 sequence (DNA): TGTGCCAGCAGCTTAGGGCAAGGATATTCACCCCTCCACTTT.

This clone has only a few counts. This chain links TRBV5-1 with TRBJ1-2, with D possibly TRBD1 on 5 matching bases. This CDR3 region has 14 residues. The ends were cut back, 7 bases at V and 0 bases at J, with 13 bases in the middle. In germline, CDR1 is SGHRS, CDR2 YFSETQ. The CDR3 bases are TGCGCCAGCGCCACGGGGGAATCTAACTATGGCTACACCTTC. It yields the protein CASATGESNYGYTF.

The rearrangement uses TRBV7-3 and TRBJ1-1; D is unresolved. The CDR3 extends over 15 amino acids. In germline, CDR1 is SGHTA, CDR2 FQGTGA. V was clipped by 1 base and J by 4 bases, with 13 bases between them. This CDR3 is CASSLNGRVGTEAFF. The CDR3 DNA is TGTGCCAGCAGCTTAAATGGCCGGGTAGGCACTGAAGCTTTCTTT. Drawing the rest from reference TRBV7-3 and TRBJ1-1, the complete variable domain is GAGVSQTPSNKVTEKGKYVELRCDPISGHTALYWYRQSLGQGPEFLIYFQGTGAADDSGLPNDRFFAVRPEGSVSTLKIQRTERGDSAVYLCASSLNGRVGTEAFFGQGTRLTVV.

The gene calls are TRBV28 and TRBJ2-5; the D is unclear. Trimming took 3 bases from V and 2 from J, leaving 7 bases between them. The CDR3 is 13 residues long. Germline values: CDR1 MDHEN, CDR2 SYDVKM. The CDR3 sequence is CASSFPPQETQYF. In nucleotides, the CDR3 is TGTGCCAGCAGTTTCCCTCCACAAGAGACCCAGTACTTC.

This chain joins TRBV4-2 and TRBJ2-1; 9 bases are a match to TRBD2. Germline loops: CDR1 LGHNA, CDR2 YNFKEQ. The CDR3 loop spans 17 amino acids. Trimming at V came to 0 bases and at J to 5 bases, leaving 8 bases not matched to a gene. CDR3 region: CASSQDRSGGPDNEQFF. The CDR3 nucleotides are TGTGCCAGCAGCCAAGATAGGAGCGGGGGGCCAGACAATGAGCAGTTCTTC.

This clone was recorded only once. The V call is TRBV14, the J call TRBJ1-1, with 8 bases matching TRBD1. With V trimmed by 4 bases and J by 3 bases, 4 bases remained unmatched. The CDR3 has 14 residues. Germline CDR1 and CDR2: SGHDN and FVKESK. CDR3 nucleotides: TGTGCCAGCAGCCGTACAGGGGGGGACACTGAAGCTTTCTTT. As protein: CASSRTGGDTEAFF.

The chain has TRBV6-1 and TRBJ2-3; D might be TRBD1 (6 bases). Germline values: CDR1 MNHNS, CDR2 SASEGT. CDR3 length: 14 residues. Trimming removed 4 bases from V and 1 base from J, with 9 bases in between. CDR3 sequence: CASSAGHGTDTQYF. As DNA, the CDR3 is TGTGCCAGCAGTGCGGGACACGGCACAGATACGCAGTATTTT.

The chain is built from TRBV7-9 and TRBJ2-5; D is uncertain. V was pared by 0 bases and J by 3 bases, with 8 bases between. CDR1 is SEHNR and CDR2 is FQNEAQ in the germline V gene (reference sequence). This CDR3 has 14 residues. CDR3 in DNA: TGTGCCAGCAGCTTAGCGTTGGAGAAAGAGACCCAGTACTTC. It specifies CASSLALEKETQYF.

V and J are TRBV10-1 and TRBJ2-5; no definite D call. Germline values: CDR1 WNHNN, CDR2 SYGVQD (reference sequence). This CDR3 is built from 12 residues. Between the trimmed V and J ends, which lost 0 bases and 7 bases, there was a span of 6 bases. Here the CDR3 reads CASSESGGTQYF. The DNA for the CDR3 is TGCGCCAGCAGTGAGTCCGGCGGGACCCAGTACTTC.

The sample holds a few counts of this clone. CDR3 in amino acids: CASAEDSLVEKLFF. Here the CDR3 DNA reads TGTGCCAGCGCAGAAGACAGTTTGGTTGAAAAACTGTTTTTT. The chain links TRBV25-1 to TRBJ1-4; tentative D call: TRBD1 (5 bases). The CDR3 runs to 14 residues. The germline V gene has CDR1 MGHDK and CDR2 SYGVNS. V was cut by 8 bases and J by 7 bases, with 17 bases left in between.

The chain couples TRBV19 to TRBJ1-5; D possibly corresponds to TRBD1 (5 bases). The CDR3 sequence is 13 residues long. The V gene's germline CDR1 is LNHDA and CDR2 SQIVND (reference sequence). V gave up 10 bases and J gave up 6 bases, with 16 bases separating them. For the CDR3, the DNA is TGTGCCACCGCGGGGGACGGGGCTCAGCCCCAGCATTTT. Translated, it gives CATAGDGAQPQHF.

CDR3 protein: CASSYNENTIYF. In nucleotides, the CDR3 is TGTGCCAGCAGCTACAACGAAAACACCATATATTTT. The chain combines TRBV7-9 with TRBJ1-3; no clear D gene. The CDR3 covers 12 residues. Per the germline V gene, CDR1 is SEHNR and CDR2 is FQNEAQ (reference sequence). Trimming left V 4 bases short and J 6 bases short, with 7 bases between. The complete variable domain, with remaining parts taken from reference TRBV7-9 and TRBJ1-3, reads DTGVSQNPRHKITKRGQNVTFRCDPISEHNRLYWYRQTLGQGPEFLTYFQNEAQLEKSRLLSDRFSAERPKGSFSTLEIQRTEQGDSAMYLCASSYNENTIYFGEGSWLTVV.

This clone came up a few times. This chain's CDR3 is CASEPATSGNTIYF. CDR3 bases: TGTGCCAGCGAGCCGGCGACCTCTGGAAACACCATATATTTT. The chain has TRBV9 and TRBJ1-3, with D uncertain. With 7 bases removed from V and 0 bases from J, the gap between germline ends came to 11 bases. Germline V gives CDR1 SGDLS, CDR2 YYNGEE. CDR3 length: 14 residues.

The chain carries TRBV18 and TRBJ2-6, with 7 bases matching TRBD1. Trimming removed 6 bases from V and 0 bases from J; junction bases left unmatched: 2. The CDR3 contains 15 residues. Germline-derived CDR1 and CDR2 are KGHSH and LQKENI. CDR3 loop: CASSRQGSGANVLTF. The DNA of the CDR3 is TGTGCCAGCTCCAGACAGGGCTCTGGGGCCAACGTCCTGACTTTC.

The gene calls are TRBV7-9 and TRBJ1-2, with 7 bases matching TRBD1. CDR1 and CDR2 (germline): SEHNR, FQNEAQ (reference sequence). CDR3 length: 15 amino acids. V shed 3 bases, J shed 5 bases, and the junction held 9 bases outside the gene matches. DNA for the CDR3: TGTGCCAGCAGCTTTTCTGGACAGGAGACTTATGGCTACACCTTC. The encoded protein is CASSFSGQETYGYTF.

The CDR3 coding sequence is TGTGCCAGCAGCAAGGCCTTGGACTCGGGAGGGACCTACGAGCAGTACTTC. Translation gives CASSKALDSGGTYEQYF. The chain links TRBV5-4 to TRBJ2-7; 8 bases agree with TRBD2. The CDR3 contains 17 residues. Trimming cost V 4 bases and J 2 bases; bases outside gene matches: 14. CDR1 is SGHNT and CDR2 is YYREEE in the germline V gene (reference sequence).

This clone was seen once. This sequence joins TRBV19 and TRBJ2-1; 12 positions agree with TRBD2. Looked up from germline, CDR1 is LNHDA and CDR2 is SQIVND (reference sequence). This CDR3 is 17 amino acids long. V was clipped by 5 bases and J by 0 bases; unmatched bases: 5. The CDR3 here is CASSSATSGSSYNEQFF. The CDR3 DNA follows: TGTGCCAGTAGTTCCGCGACTAGCGGGAGCTCCTACAATGAGCAGTTCTTC.

CDR3 nucleotides: TGTGCCAGCAGCTTAGAGGACAGGGCTTACAATGAGCAGTTCTTC. Residues: CASSLEDRAYNEQFF. The chain recombines TRBV7-6 with TRBJ2-1; 8 bases are a match to TRBD1. This CDR3 comprises 15 residues. The trim removed 1 base at V and 4 bases at J, leaving 3 bases unmatched. Per germline, CDR1 SGHVS and CDR2 FNYEAQ.